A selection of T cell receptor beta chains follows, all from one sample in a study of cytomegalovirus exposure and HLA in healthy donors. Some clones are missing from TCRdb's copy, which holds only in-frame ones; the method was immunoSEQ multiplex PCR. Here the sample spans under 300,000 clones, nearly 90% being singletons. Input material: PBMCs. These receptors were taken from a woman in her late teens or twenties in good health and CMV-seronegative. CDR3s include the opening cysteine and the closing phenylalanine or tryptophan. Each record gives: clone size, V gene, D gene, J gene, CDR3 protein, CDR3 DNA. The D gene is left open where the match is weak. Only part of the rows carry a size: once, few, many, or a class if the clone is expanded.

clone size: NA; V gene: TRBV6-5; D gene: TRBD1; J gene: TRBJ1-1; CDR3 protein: CASRYPGQGAITEAFF; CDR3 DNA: TGTGCCAGCAGGTACCCTGGGCAGGGGGCGATCACTGAAGCTTTCTTT
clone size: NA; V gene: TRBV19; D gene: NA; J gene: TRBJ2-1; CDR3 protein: CATMGPLNEQFF; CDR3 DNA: TGTGCCACCATGGGGCCTCTCAATGAGCAGTTCTTC
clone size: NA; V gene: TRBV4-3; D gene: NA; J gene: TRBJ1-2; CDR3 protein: CASSQEEGTYGYTF; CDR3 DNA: TGCGCCAGCAGCCAAGAGGAGGGGACCTATGGCTACACCTTC
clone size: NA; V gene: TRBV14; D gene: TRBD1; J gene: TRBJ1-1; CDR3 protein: CASSVTQGGSAFF; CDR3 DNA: TGTGCCAGCAGCGTAACTCAGGGGGGTTCGGCTTTCTTT
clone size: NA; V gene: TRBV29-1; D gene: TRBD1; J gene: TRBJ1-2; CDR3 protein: CSAPGQGKGGYTF; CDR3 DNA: TGCAGCGCACCGGGACAGGGAAAGGGTGGCTACACCTTC
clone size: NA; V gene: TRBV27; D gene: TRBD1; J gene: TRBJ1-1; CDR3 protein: CASSLDRVNTEAFF; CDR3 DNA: TGTGCCAGCAGTTTGGACAGGGTGAACACTGAAGCTTTCTTT
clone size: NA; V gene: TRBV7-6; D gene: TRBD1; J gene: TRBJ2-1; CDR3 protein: CASSSGQGPYNEQFF; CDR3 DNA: TGTGCCAGCAGCTCGGGACAGGGTCCTTACAATGAGCAGTTCTTC
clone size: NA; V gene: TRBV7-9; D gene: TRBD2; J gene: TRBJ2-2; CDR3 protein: CASSLDTSGGPNTGELFF; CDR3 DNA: TGTGCCAGCAGCTTAGATACTAGCGGGGGACCGAACACCGGGGAGCTGTTTTTT
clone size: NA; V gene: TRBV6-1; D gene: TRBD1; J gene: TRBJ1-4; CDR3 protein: CASRTGGEKLFF; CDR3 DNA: TGTGCCAGCAGGACAGGGGGGGAAAAACTGTTTTTT
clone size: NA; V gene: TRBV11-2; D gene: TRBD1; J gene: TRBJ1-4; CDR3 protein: CASSLDRGLYEKLFF; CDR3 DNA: TGTGCCAGCAGCTTAGACAGGGGGCTGTATGAAAAACTGTTTTTT
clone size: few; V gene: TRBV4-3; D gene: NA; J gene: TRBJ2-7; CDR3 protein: CASSQARGREQYF; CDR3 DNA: TGCGCCAGCAGCCAAGCGAGAGGTCGCGAGCAGTACTTC
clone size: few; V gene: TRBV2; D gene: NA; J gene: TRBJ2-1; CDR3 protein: CASTKRDEQFF; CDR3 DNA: TGTGCCAGTACGAAGCGGGATGAGCAGTTCTTC
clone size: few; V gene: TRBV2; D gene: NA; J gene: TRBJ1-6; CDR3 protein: CASSEVTLALHF; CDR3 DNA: TGTGCCAGCAGTGAAGTTACTTTAGCCCTCCACTTT
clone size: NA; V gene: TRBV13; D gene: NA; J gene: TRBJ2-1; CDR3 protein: CASSLAGGPYNEQFF; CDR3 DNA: TGTGCCAGCAGCTTAGCGGGGGGCCCCTACAATGAGCAGTTCTTC
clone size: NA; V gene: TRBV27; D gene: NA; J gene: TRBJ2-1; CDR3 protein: CASSARFSMHEQFF; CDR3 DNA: TGTGCCAGCAGTGCCAGGTTTTCTATGCATGAGCAGTTCTTC
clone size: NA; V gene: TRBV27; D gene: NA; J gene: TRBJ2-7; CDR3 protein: CASSLSGGFPDIEQYF; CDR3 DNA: TGTGCCAGCAGTTTATCGGGGGGTTTCCCTGACATCGAGCAGTACTTC
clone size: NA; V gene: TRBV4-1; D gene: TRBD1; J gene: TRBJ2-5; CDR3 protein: CASSQGTGGRETQYF; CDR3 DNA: TGCGCCAGCAGCCAAGGTACAGGGGGCCGGGAGACCCAGTACTTC
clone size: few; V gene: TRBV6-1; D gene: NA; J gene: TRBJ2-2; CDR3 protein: CASRWEGAGELFF; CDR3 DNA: TGTGCCAGCAGGTGGGAGGGGGCCGGGGAGCTGTTTTTT
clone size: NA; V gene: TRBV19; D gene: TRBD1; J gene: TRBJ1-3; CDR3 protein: CASTTGHRGSGNTIYF; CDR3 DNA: TGTGCCAGTACCACTGGCCACAGGGGATCTGGAAACACCATATATTTT
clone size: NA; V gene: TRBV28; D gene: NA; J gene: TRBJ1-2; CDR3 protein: CASSPDRYYGYTF; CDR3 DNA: TGTGCCAGCAGTCCTGACAGATACTATGGCTACACCTTC
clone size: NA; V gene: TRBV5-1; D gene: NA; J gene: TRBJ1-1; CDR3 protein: CASSRQVVGSGTEAFF; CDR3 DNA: TGCGCCAGCAGCCGACAGGTCGTTGGATCGGGGACTGAAGCTTTCTTT
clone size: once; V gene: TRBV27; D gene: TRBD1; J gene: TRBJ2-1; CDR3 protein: CASSTGTEVYNEQFF; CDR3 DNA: TGTGCCAGCAGTACGGGGACAGAAGTATACAATGAGCAGTTCTTC